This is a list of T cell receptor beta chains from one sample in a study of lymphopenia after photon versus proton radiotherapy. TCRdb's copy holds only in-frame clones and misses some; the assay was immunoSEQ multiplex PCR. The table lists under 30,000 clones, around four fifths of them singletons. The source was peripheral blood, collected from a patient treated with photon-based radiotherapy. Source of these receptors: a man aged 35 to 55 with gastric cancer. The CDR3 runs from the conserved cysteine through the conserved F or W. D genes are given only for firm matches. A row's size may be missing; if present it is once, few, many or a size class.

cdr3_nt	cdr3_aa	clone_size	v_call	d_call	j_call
TGTGCCAGCAGCTTAGAACAGCCGAGCTCTGGAAACACCATATATTTT	CASSLEQPSSGNTIYF	.	TRBV7-2	.	TRBJ1-3
TGCGCCAGCAGCCCCCTGGGACAGGGAACCTACAATGAGCAGTTCTTC	CASSPLGQGTYNEQFF	.	TRBV5-1	TRBD1	TRBJ2-1
TGCGCCAGCAGCTTGGGAGGGACAGGGTATTACGAGCAGTACTTC	CASSLGGTGYYEQYF	.	TRBV5-1	TRBD1	TRBJ2-7
TGTGCCAGCAGCCAGGGGACAGGAGGACGGTACGAGCAGTACTTC	CASSQGTGGRYEQYF	.	TRBV7-9	TRBD1	TRBJ2-7
TGTGCCATCAGTGACCGGGACAGGGGAGGGGACACTGAAGCTTTCTTT	CAISDRDRGGDTEAFF	.	TRBV10-3	TRBD1	TRBJ1-1
TGTGCCAGCAGTACGACTATGGTAGTTCCCTACGAGCAGTACTTC	CASSTTMVVPYEQYF	.	TRBV6-1	.	TRBJ2-7
TGTGCCAGCAGTTTTGGAGGGGACGCGAACACCGGGGAGCTGTTTTTT	CASSFGGDANTGELFF	.	TRBV11-2	.	TRBJ2-2
TGCGCCAGCAGCCAAGATCCGGGGCCGCGAGGGGGCTACACCTTC	CASSQDPGPRGGYTF	once	TRBV4-1	.	TRBJ1-2
TGTGCCGGAAGTCTTAAAATCGGCAATGAGCAGTTCTTC	CAGSLKIGNEQFF	.	TRBV2	.	TRBJ2-1
TGTGCCAGCAGTCCGGCAAGCAATCAGCCCCAGCATTTT	CASSPASNQPQHF	.	TRBV7-2	.	TRBJ1-5
TGTGCCAGCAGCGTGAGGCCTAGCGGGGGGCGGACCGGGGAGCTGTTTTTT	CASSVRPSGGRTGELFF	.	TRBV9	TRBD2	TRBJ2-2
TGTGCCTGGGCCCAGGATCACTATGGCTACACCTTC	CAWAQDHYGYTF	.	TRBV30	.	TRBJ1-2
TGTGCCTGGAGCCCCGGGGACAGGAGGTCTGGAAACACCATATATTTT	CAWSPGDRRSGNTIYF	.	TRBV30	TRBD1	TRBJ1-3
TGTGCCAGCAGTTTATCTTTGACAGGTTCCTACGAGCAGTACTTC	CASSLSLTGSYEQYF	.	TRBV28	.	TRBJ2-7
TGCGCCAGCAGCCAGGGTCCCATGGGGACAGGGGACTACGAGCAGTACTTC	CASSQGPMGTGDYEQYF	.	TRBV4-3	TRBD1	TRBJ2-7
TGTGCCAGCAGCTTAGGGTTGCGCTATGGCTACACCTTC	CASSLGLRYGYTF	.	TRBV7-2	.	TRBJ1-2
TGTGCCACCCGGGACCCCCCCAACACTGAAGCTTTCTTT	CATRDPPNTEAFF	.	TRBV19	.	TRBJ1-1
TGTGCCAGCAGCGTAGGAGGGCGGGGTGGCAATGAGCAGTTCTTC	CASSVGGRGGNEQFF	.	TRBV9	.	TRBJ2-1
TGTGCCAGCAGCCAAGATAGGGTTAGCGGGGGGGCCACAGATACGCAGTATTTT	CASSQDRVSGGATDTQYF	once	TRBV4-2	TRBD2	TRBJ2-3
TGTGCCAGCAGGCCGAATGACAATGAGCAGTTCTTC	CASRPNDNEQFF	.	TRBV5-4	.	TRBJ2-1
TGTGCCTGGAGTCTCACGGGGGCAGGAGGCTACACCTTC	CAWSLTGAGGYTF	.	TRBV30	.	TRBJ1-2
TGCGCCAGCAGCGATGACAGGAGAGCCTATAATTCACCCCTCCACTTT	CASSDDRRAYNSPLHF	once	TRBV5-1	.	TRBJ1-6
TGTGCCACCAGCAGAGGGAACGGCGGGGGCTCTGGGGCCAACGTCCTGACTTTC	CATSRGNGGGSGANVLTF	.	TRBV15	TRBD2	TRBJ2-6
TGTGCCAGCGCCCCGTCGGAGGGCTCGAACACCGGGGAGCTGTTTTTT	CASAPSEGSNTGELFF	once	TRBV6-4	.	TRBJ2-2
TGTGCCAGCAGCTCGGGGGACATTCAGTACTTC	CASSSGDIQYF	.	TRBV7-2	.	TRBJ2-4
TGTGCCAGCAGCGTAGTCGGGGCCTCGGATACGCAGTATTTT	CASSVVGASDTQYF	.	TRBV9	.	TRBJ2-3
TGTGCCAGCAGCCCCGGGACAGGGCGTGTTTTTAGCAATCAGCCCCAGCATTTT	CASSPGTGRVFSNQPQHF	.	TRBV7-3	TRBD1	TRBJ1-5
TGTGCCAGCAGGCCAGGGGCCGGGTTGAACACTGAAGCTTTCTTT	CASRPGAGLNTEAFF	.	TRBV28	.	TRBJ1-1
TGTGCCAGCAGTAGGGGGGTCGGTAATTCACCCCTCCACTTT	CASSRGVGNSPLHF	.	TRBV7-3	.	TRBJ1-6
TGTGCCAGCAGCTTGGGGGTGATCTCTGGGGCCAACGTCCTGACTTTC	CASSLGVISGANVLTF	.	TRBV5-4	.	TRBJ2-6
TGTGCCAGCAGCCTCCAGGTAGGCGAGCAGTACTTC	CASSLQVGEQYF	once	TRBV7-2	.	TRBJ2-7
TGTGCCAGCCAGGACAGGGCGGACACCGGGGAGCTGTTTTTT	CASQDRADTGELFF	few	TRBV6-6	TRBD1	TRBJ2-2
TGCAGCGCGGAAACAGGGGCCTATGGCTACACCTTC	CSAETGAYGYTF	.	TRBV29-1	TRBD1	TRBJ1-2
TGTGCCATCAGTGAGCAAAGGGTGGGACAGCCCCAGCATTTT	CAISEQRVGQPQHF	.	TRBV10-3	.	TRBJ1-5
TGTGCCAGCAGCCCTCAAGCCCATGGGGAACAGCCCCAGCATTTT	CASSPQAHGEQPQHF	medium-sized	TRBV9	.	TRBJ1-5
TGTGCCACCAGCCGACAGCGGGGGGGCCCAGATGAGCAGTTCTTC	CATSRQRGGPDEQFF	.	TRBV15	TRBD2	TRBJ2-1
TGTGCCAGCAGCTTAGCAGGCCCAGGAGAGACCCAGTACTTC	CASSLAGPGETQYF	.	TRBV7-9	.	TRBJ2-5
TGCAGTGCTCGGACAGGGTATGGCTACACCTTC	CSARTGYGYTF	.	TRBV20-1	TRBD1	TRBJ1-2
TGCGCCAGCAGCCAAGATATGCGAGGATACAATGAGCAGTTCTTC	CASSQDMRGYNEQFF	.	TRBV4-3	.	TRBJ2-1
TGTGCCAGCAGTTCCATCGGGGAGCTGTTTTTT	CASSSIGELFF	few	TRBV6-5	.	TRBJ2-2
TGTGCCAGCAGCTACAGTGGAAACACCATATATTTT	CASSYSGNTIYF	.	TRBV7-9	.	TRBJ1-3
TGTGCCAGCACCATCGGGGGGGGGAACTCCTACGAGCAGTACTTC	CASTIGGGNSYEQYF	.	TRBV6-1	TRBD2	TRBJ2-7
TGTGCTAGTGGTCTGGGACAGGGGATTTCGGGAAACACCATATATTTT	CASGLGQGISGNTIYF	.	TRBV12-5	TRBD1	TRBJ1-3
TGTGCCAGCAGCGCAGGACGTGCGGAGACCCAGTACTTC	CASSAGRAETQYF	.	TRBV7-3	.	TRBJ2-5
TGTGCCAGCCTCAACCCTTACGCGGCAGGGGTGTACGAGCAGTACTTC	CASLNPYAAGVYEQYF	.	TRBV2	.	TRBJ2-7
TGTGCCAGCAGCCAGGGACAGGGTGAGAATTCACCCCTCCACTTT	CASSQGQGENSPLHF	medium-sized	TRBV5-6	TRBD1	TRBJ1-6
TGTGCCAGCTCACCAGGACTAGCGGGGCTTAGCTACAATGAGCAGTTCTTC	CASSPGLAGLSYNEQFF	.	TRBV18	TRBD2	TRBJ2-1
TGTGCCAGCAGCGTAGCTCCAAGCTCAGGGGGTGGCAACAATGAGCAGTTCTTC	CASSVAPSSGGGNNEQFF	.	TRBV9	TRBD1	TRBJ2-1
TGTGCCAGCAGCGTTACGGGTCCGGCAGATGAAGCTTTCTTT	CASSVTGPADEAFF	.	TRBV5-6	.	TRBJ1-1